Below, 20 T cell receptor beta chains from the same sample are listed, as sequenced in a study of CD8 T cells in ankylosing spondylitis. TCRdb fed the 5' RACE reads into MiXCR, producing one record per CDR3 protein. The profile shows tens of thousands of distinct CDR3 sequences, around 6.4% of them singletons. The sequencing sample was made of synovial fluid, either unsorted or a sorted T cell fraction (not recorded which). The receptors shown here come from a male donor with ankylosing spondylitis.

This clonotype was observed at least ten times. Mismatch with germline at one junction end may stem from a read error. The chain carries TRBV28 and TRBJ2-1; no reliable D call. The germline V gene encodes CDR1 MDHEN and CDR2 SYDVKM. The CDR3 is 14 residues long. Here the CDR3 reads CASSYYSANKEQFF. The CDR3 DNA is TGTGCCAGCAGTTATTACAGCGCCAACAAGGAGCAGTTCTTC.

There are many counts of this clonotype. V gene TRBV7-8 combines with J gene TRBJ1-1; TRBD1 matches 7 bases. V lost 2 bases and J lost 4; bases outside the gene matches: 4. Per germline, CDR1 SGHVS and CDR2 FQNEAQ. This CDR3 comprises 14 residues. For the CDR3, the DNA is TGTGCCAGCAGCTTAATGAGGGACAGCACTGAAGCTTTCTTT. Encoded protein: CASSLMRDSTEAFF.

The chain has TRBV7-7 and TRBJ2-2; TRBD1 matches 8 bases. This CDR3 has 15 residues. Germline lookup yields CDR1 SSHAT and CDR2 FNYEAQ (reference sequence). The V and J ends lost 5 bases and 7 bases, in that order; junction bases with no gene match: 9. The CDR3 DNA reads TGTGCCAGCAGCCCAACAGGGGGGTACGGCGGGGAGCTGTTTTTT. Its translation is CASSPTGGYGGELFF.

V is TRBV29-1 and J is TRBJ2-1; D possibly corresponds to TRBD2 (5 bases). The CDR3 length is 13 residues. Trimming left V 7 bases short and J 8 bases short, with 18 bases between. Germline loops: CDR1 SQVTM, CDR2 ANQGSEA. In DNA, the CDR3 is TGCAGCGGTGGAGGCACCGAAAGGCATGAGCAGTTCTTC. This gives the protein CSGGGTERHEQFF.

This clonotype was picked up many times. The chain recombines TRBV24-1 with TRBJ2-3; D tentatively fits TRBD1 or TRBD2 (5 bases each). CDR1 is KGHDR and CDR2 is SFDVKD in the germline V gene. The CDR3 contains 11 residues. Trimming removed 10 bases at V and 8 bases at J, with 12 bases between. CDR3 sequence reads: CATRRGATQYF. CDR3 sequence (DNA): TGTGCCACTCGACGGGGCGCTACGCAGTATTTT.

This clonotype was recorded many times. The V call is TRBV7-8, the J call TRBJ2-7; possible D gene TRBD2, 5 bases. V was cut by 11 bases and J by 0 bases, with 17 bases left in between. This CDR3 is 14 amino acids long. Germline loops: CDR1 SGHVS, CDR2 FQNEAQ. The CDR3 spells CASFEEAGSYEQYF. DNA for the CDR3: TGTGCCTCCTTCGAAGAGGCGGGCTCCTACGAGCAGTACTTC.

This clonotype was observed many times. The CDR3 reads CATGTGGTDTQYF. The CDR3 bases are TGTGCCACCGGGACAGGGGGGACAGATACGCAGTATTTT. V usage is TRBV24-1 and J usage is TRBJ2-3; 11 bases fit TRBD1. V was pared by 9 bases and J by 3 bases, with 1 base of the junction left unmatched. CDR3 size: 13 residues. From germline, CDR1 is KGHDR and CDR2 SFDVKD.

The rearrangement uses TRBV28 and TRBJ2-5; no reliable D call. V lost 4 bases, J lost 7 bases, and 16 bases lay in between. CDR3 size: 14 residues. Germline CDR1 and CDR2: MDHEN and SYDVKM. This CDR3 is CASSWVALGGTQYF. The CDR3 bases are TGTGCCAGCAGTTGGGTGGCGCTGGGCGGGACCCAGTACTTC.

V is TRBV5-1 and J is TRBJ1-3; D is unclear. The CDR3 sequence is 13 residues long. Trimming left V 1 base short and J 8 bases short, with 10 bases between. CDR1 SGHRS and CDR2 YFSETQ come from the germline V gene. CDR3 protein: CASSLFMSDTIYF. In nucleotides, the CDR3 is TGCGCCAGCAGCTTGTTTATGTCTGACACCATATATTTT.

J is TRBJ1-6 and V is TRBV6-5; D is unclear. The CDR3 contains 14 residues. CDR1 is MNHEY, CDR2 SVGAGI, per germline. The V end was cut by 1 base, the J end by 7 bases, with 8 bases between. In DNA form, the CDR3 reads TGTGCCAGCAGTTACTGGCAGGTGAATTCACCCCTCCACTTT. Residues: CASSYWQVNSPLHF.

This clonotype was seen at least ten times. The rearrangement links TRBV6-2 or TRBV6-3 to TRBJ2-1; TRBD2 agrees at 8 bases. V dropped 7 bases and J dropped 7; count of bases not matched to a gene: 12. Per germline, CDR1 MNHEY and CDR2 SVGEGT. This CDR3 spans 15 amino acids. The CDR3 reads CASTILEGGRNEQFF. The CDR3 DNA reads TGTGCCAGCACCATCCTGGAAGGCGGGAGGAATGAGCAGTTCTTC.

This clonotype occurred many times. The V call is TRBV7-2, the J call TRBJ2-3; 8 nucleotides align to TRBD2. V shed 7 bases and J 7 bases; nucleotides not matched to a gene: 13. Germline CDR1 reads SGHTA; CDR2 reads FQGNSA. The CDR3 sequence is 15 residues long. The CDR3 loop reads CASTTSGSRGNTQYF. The DNA of the CDR3 is TGTGCCAGCACCACAAGCGGGAGTAGAGGAAATACGCAGTATTTT.

This clonotype appeared many times. The V gene is TRBV29-1, the J gene TRBJ2-5; TRBD1 aligns across 8 bases. Germline loops: CDR1 SQVTM, CDR2 ANQGSEA. Losses at the gene ends were 0 bases for V and 7 bases for J; bases not matched to a gene: 4. The CDR3 is made up of 13 amino acids. CDR3 amino acids: CSVEEGQGATQYF. DNA for the CDR3: TGCAGCGTTGAAGAGGGGCAGGGGGCGACCCAGTACTTC.

This clonotype was picked up many times. The chain employs TRBV7-9 and TRBJ1-5; D perhaps matches TRBD1 (5 bases). Germline CDR1 and CDR2: SEHNR and FQNEAQ (reference sequence). The CDR3 contains 15 residues. V was trimmed by 5 bases and J by 7 bases, leaving 18 bases between them. CDR3 sequence reads: CASSPLRAGNQPQHF. CDR3 DNA: TGTGCCAGCAGCCCTTTACGGGCAGGGAACCAGCCCCAGCATTTT. The whole variable domain, filled in from reference TRBV7-9 and TRBJ1-5, reads DTGVSQNPRHKITKRGQNVTFRCDPISEHNRLYWYRQTLGQGPEFLTYFQNEAQLEKSRLLSDRFSAERPKGSFSTLEIQRTEQGDSAMYLCASSPLRAGNQPQHFGDGTRLSIL.

This clonotype was recorded many times. V is TRBV5-1 and J is TRBJ2-6; D unclear. V gave up 6 bases and J gave up 12 bases, with 22 bases separating them. Germline assignment: CDR1 SGHRS and CDR2 YFSETQ. The CDR3 has 15 amino acids. The CDR3 bases are TGCGCCAGCACCCCCCGTGGAGAGATGCTTGGCGTCCTGACTTTC. Protein sequence: CASTPRGEMLGVLTF.

The chain couples TRBV5-6 to TRBJ2-5; 8 nucleotides match TRBD2. V lost 3 bases and J lost 5; bases outside the gene matches: 15. This CDR3 spans 17 amino acids. Looked up from germline, CDR1 is SGHDT and CDR2 is YYEEEE. This chain's CDR3 is CASSSTSGGGIRETQYF. CDR3 DNA: TGTGCCAGCAGCTCCACTAGCGGAGGAGGCATTAGGGAGACCCAGTACTTC.

The CDR3 DNA reads as TGTGCCTGGGGGACAGGCTACGAGCAGTACTTC. Translation gives CAWGTGYEQYF. The chain joins TRBV30 to TRBJ2-7; 8 positions match TRBD1. This CDR3 contains 11 residues. CDR1 and CDR2 (germline): GTSNPN, SVGIG (reference sequence). J was trimmed by 3 bases and V by 5 bases; bases with no gene match: 0.

In its sample, this clonotype was seen a few times. The chain recombines TRBV7-6 with TRBJ1-1, with 9 bases that match TRBD1. The V segment lost 6 bases and the J segment 4 bases; nucleotides outside the gene matches: 6. Germline lookup yields CDR1 SGHVS and CDR2 FNYEAQ. The CDR3 has 14 residues. CDR3 DNA sequence: TGTGCCAGCAGTTCACAGGGGGCCAGCACTGAAGCTTTCTTT. Its protein product is CASSSQGASTEAFF.

V usage is TRBV4-2 and J usage is TRBJ2-5; D uncertain. The V end lost 0 bases, the J end lost 3 bases, and 8 bases lay between the germline ends. The CDR3 sequence is 14 residues long. Germline V gene sequence: CDR1 LGHNA, CDR2 YNFKEQ. CDR3 in DNA: TGTGCCAGCAGCCAAGAGAGTAGGAAAGAGACCCAGTACTTC. Its protein is CASSQESRKETQYF.

This clonotype has a count of ten or more. The J gene is TRBJ1-5, the V gene TRBV12-3 or TRBV12-4; D is unclear. This CDR3 spans 14 amino acids. Deletions cut 0 bases from V and 7 bases from J, with 10 bases between. CDR3 sequence reads: CASSLAFEVQPQHF. The CDR3 bases are TGTGCCAGCAGTTTAGCTTTCGAGGTCCAGCCCCAGCATTTT.